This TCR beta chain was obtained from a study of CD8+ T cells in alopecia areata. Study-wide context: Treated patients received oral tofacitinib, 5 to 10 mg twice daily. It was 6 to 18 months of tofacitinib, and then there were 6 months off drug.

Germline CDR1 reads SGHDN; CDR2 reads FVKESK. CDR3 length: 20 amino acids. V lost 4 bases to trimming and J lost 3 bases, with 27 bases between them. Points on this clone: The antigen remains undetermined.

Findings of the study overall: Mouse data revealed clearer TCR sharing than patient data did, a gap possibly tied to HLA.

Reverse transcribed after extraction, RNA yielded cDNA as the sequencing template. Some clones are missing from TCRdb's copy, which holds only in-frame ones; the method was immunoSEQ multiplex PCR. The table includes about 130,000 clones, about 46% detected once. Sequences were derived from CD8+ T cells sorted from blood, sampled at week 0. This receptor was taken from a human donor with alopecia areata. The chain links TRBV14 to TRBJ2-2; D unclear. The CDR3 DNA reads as TGTGCCAGCAGCCCCCTCTGGGCAGGCACAACACCTTTTGACACCGGGGAGCTGTTTTTT. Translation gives CASSPLWAGTTPFDTGELFF.